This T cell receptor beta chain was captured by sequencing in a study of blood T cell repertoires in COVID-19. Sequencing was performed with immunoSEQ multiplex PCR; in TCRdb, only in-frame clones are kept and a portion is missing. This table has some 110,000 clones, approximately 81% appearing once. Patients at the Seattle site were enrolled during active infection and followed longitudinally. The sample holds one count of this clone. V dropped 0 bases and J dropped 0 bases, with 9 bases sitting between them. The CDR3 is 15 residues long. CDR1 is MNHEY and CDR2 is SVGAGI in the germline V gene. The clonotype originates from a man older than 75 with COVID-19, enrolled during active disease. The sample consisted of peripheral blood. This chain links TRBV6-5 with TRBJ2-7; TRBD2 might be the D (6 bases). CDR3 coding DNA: TGTGCCAGCAGTTACTCTGCGGGGAACTCCTACGAGCAGTACTTC. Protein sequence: CASSYSAGNSYEQYF.